The 26 T cell receptor beta chains given below trace back to one sample, sequenced in a study of early T cells in non-severe SARS-CoV-2 infection (dated by TCRdb to the early 2020s). Libraries were made using 5' RACE. Sequencing was performed on a NextSeq 500. TCRdb reworked the public reads: Q25 trimming with fastp, MiXCR clone assembly, productive beta chains retained. Rows are unified per CDR3 protein, each entry keeping the most common DNA and genes. The sample table records roughly 25,000 distinct CDR3 sequences; 4.3% of these occur just once. The ten largest make up about 15% of the sample. What was sequenced was whole blood. These receptor sequences come from an adult who was a healthcare worker with PCR-confirmed SARS-CoV-2 infection or an uninfected control (not recorded which).

This clonotype came up many times. The chain couples TRBV18 to TRBJ2-3; 7 bases are shared with TRBD1. CDR3 length: 15 amino acids. After removal of 4 bases from V and 3 bases from J, the junction contained 7 bases not matched to a gene. The germline CDR1 and CDR2 sequences are KGHSH and LQKENI. CDR3 DNA sequence: TGTGCCAGCTCACGCTCGACAGGGTCAACAGATACGCAGTATTTT. Translated, it gives CASSRSTGSTDTQYF. The variable domain in full, with the rest retrieved from reference TRBV18 and TRBJ2-3, is NAGVMQNPRHLVRRRGQEARLRCSPMKGHSHVYWYRQLPEEGLKFMVYLQKENIIDESGMPKERFSAEFPKEGPSILRIQQVVRGDSAAYFCASSRSTGSTDTQYFGPGTRLTVL.

This clonotype was observed many times. The chain joins TRBV4-2 to TRBJ2-2; a possible D gene is TRBD2 (5 bases). CDR3 length: 16 amino acids. The germline CDR1 and CDR2 sequences are LGHNA and YNFKEQ. Trimming removed 0 bases from V and 2 bases from J, with 10 bases in between. The CDR3 loop reads CASSQDLGANTGELFF. The CDR3 region has the DNA TGTGCCAGCAGCCAAGACTTGGGAGCTAACACCGGGGAGCTGTTTTTT.

Comments on this clonotype: A much larger clone lies one base from this, so it may be a read error. It is likely a read error, because the conserved phenylalanine at the end of the CDR3 is missing. The chain carries TRBV7-3 and TRBJ1-1, with D tentatively TRBD1 (5 bases). CDR1 and CDR2 (germline): SGHTA, FQGTGA. The CDR3 covers 16 residues. Trimming pared 1 base from V and 1 base from J, leaving 13 bases between. As DNA, the CDR3 is TGTGCCAGCAGCTTAAGAGCAGGGCAATCGAACACTGAAGCTTTCTTG. Translated: CASSLRAGQSNTEAFL.

This clonotype was seen ten or more times. This chain joins TRBV6-4 and TRBJ2-1; D is uncertain. The CDR3 spans 13 residues. Trimming took off 0 bases at V and 3 bases at J, with 3 bases between the two ends. Per the germline V gene, CDR1 is MRHNA and CDR2 is SNTAGT. In DNA, the CDR3 is TGTGCCAGCAGTGACTCGGACTACAATGAGCAGTTCTTC. Translating it yields CASSDSDYNEQFF.

There are a few counts of this clonotype. This sequence joins TRBV7-2 and TRBJ1-1; D may be TRBD1 (6 bases). Trimming removed 5 bases from V and 6 bases from J, with 19 bases in between. Germline V CDR1 and CDR2: SGHTA, FQGNSA. CDR3 length: 15 residues. The CDR3 coding sequence is TGTGCCAGCAGCCTTAGGACAGACCTGGGTCCTGAAGCTTTCTTT. Translating gives CASSLRTDLGPEAFF.

This clonotype has a count of ten or more. The rearrangement joins TRBV20-1 to TRBJ2-1, with 13 positions matching TRBD2. V was pared by 0 bases and J by 6 bases, with 8 bases of the junction left unmatched. Looked up from germline, CDR1 is DFQATT and CDR2 is SNEGSKA (reference sequence). The CDR3 loop spans 17 amino acids. CDR3 sequence (DNA): TGCAGTGCTAGAGAAGCCCGGGGACTAGCGGGGCCCAATGAGCAGTTCTTC. This sequence encodes CSAREARGLAGPNEQFF.

This clonotype was seen at least ten times. V gene TRBV3-1 combines with J gene TRBJ1-1; D not resolved. Trimming cost V 2 bases and J 4 bases, with 8 bases left between them. This CDR3 has 13 amino acids. In germline, CDR1 is LGHDT, CDR2 YNNKEL (reference sequence). The CDR3 DNA is TGTGCCAGCAGCCAAAAGGCCCGCACTGAAGCTTTCTTT. The encoded protein is CASSQKARTEAFF.

This clonotype was recorded at least ten times. This chain links TRBV11-1 with TRBJ1-1; TRBD1 agrees at 8 bases. The CDR3 spans 14 residues. CDR1 and CDR2 (germline): SGHAT, FQDESV (reference sequence). Trimming took 2 bases from V and 4 from J; bases not matched to a gene: 3. CDR3 region: CASSLRDRGTEAFF. CDR3 DNA sequence: TGTGCCAGCAGCTTAAGAGACAGGGGCACTGAAGCTTTCTTT.

The chain uses TRBV6-2 or TRBV6-3 and TRBJ2-7; 15 bases are a match to TRBD2. Per the germline V gene, CDR1 is MNHEY and CDR2 is SVGEGT. This CDR3 has 16 residues. After removal of 5 bases from V and 4 bases from J, the junction contained 6 bases not matched to a gene. CDR3 nucleotide sequence: TGTGCCAGCAGTCCAAAGGGACTAGCGGGAGGTTACGAGCAGTACTTC. Protein product: CASSPKGLAGGYEQYF.

CDR3 residues: CASSSRVGSTEAFF. The CDR3 DNA reads as TGCGCCAGCAGCAGCAGGGTAGGGTCCACTGAAGCTTTCTTT. This chain uses TRBV4-3 with TRBJ1-1; TRBD1 is a possible D gene (5 bases). Trimming cost V 5 bases and J 4 bases, with 14 bases left between them. The V gene's germline CDR1 is LGHNA and CDR2 YSLEER. This CDR3 spans 14 amino acids.

The genes are TRBV29-1 and TRBJ2-2; weak D call: TRBD2 (5 bases). The CDR3 loop spans 13 amino acids. The germline V and J ends were trimmed by 4 bases and 1 base, with 7 bases remaining between them. CDR1 is SQVTM and CDR2 is ANQGSEA in the germline V gene. The chain's CDR3 is CSVVRENTGELFF. CDR3 DNA sequence: TGCAGCGTTGTGAGGGAGAACACCGGGGAGCTGTTTTTT.

There are a few counts of this clonotype. The chain combines TRBV6-1 with TRBJ1-2; the match to TRBD1 covers 8 bases. Per the germline V gene, CDR1 is MNHNS and CDR2 is SASEGT. The V and J ends lost 11 bases and 6 bases, in that order; junction bases with no gene match: 5. The CDR3 is 11 residues long. As DNA, the CDR3 is TGTGCCGCACAGGGGGAGGATGGCTACACCTTC. Translated: CAAQGEDGYTF.

This chain connects TRBV6-6 to TRBJ2-7; D is ambiguous. V dropped 0 bases and J dropped 4 bases, with 7 bases sitting between them. CDR1 and CDR2 from the germline V gene are MNHNY and SVGAGI (reference sequence). This CDR3 spans 13 amino acids. This chain's CDR3 is CASSYSDGYEQYF. CDR3 coding DNA: TGTGCCAGCAGTTACTCCGATGGGTACGAGCAGTACTTC.

This clonotype was seen just once. This clone may be a read error of a much larger clone one base away. V gene TRBV7-9 combines with J gene TRBJ1-3; D remains ambiguous. The germline gives CDR1 SEHNR, CDR2 FQNEAQ (reference sequence). This CDR3 has 13 amino acids. This CDR3 reads CASPLRDGSTIYF. The CDR3 DNA is TGTGCCAGCCCCCTGAGGGATGGAAGCACCATATATTTT.

This clonotype has at least ten counts. The chain combines TRBV7-9 with TRBJ2-2, with D unresolved. V was shortened by 7 bases and J by 6 bases, with 12 bases between the two germline ends. The CDR3 loop spans 13 amino acids. Germline values: CDR1 SEHNR, CDR2 FQNEAQ (reference sequence). The CDR3, as DNA: TGTGCCAGCACCCGGACCGGGTCCGGGGAGCTGTTTTTT. Protein product: CASTRTGSGELFF.

This clonotype was observed many times. The V gene is TRBV9, the J gene TRBJ2-7, with 10 nucleotides matching TRBD2. The CDR3 sequence is 15 residues long. V lost 0 bases, J lost 6 bases, and 6 bases stayed unmatched. Germline loops: CDR1 SGDLS, CDR2 YYNGEE. The DNA of the CDR3 is TGTGCCAGCAGCGTAGGGGCTAGCGGGAGAACCGAGCAGTACTTC. Amino acid sequence: CASSVGASGRTEQYF. Based on the CDR3 plus reference TRBV9 and TRBJ2-7, the full variable domain is DSGVTQTPKHLITATGQRVTLRCSPRSGDLSVYWYQQSLDQGLQFLIQYYNGEERAKGNILERFSAQQFPDLHSELNLSSLELGDSALYFCASSVGASGRTEQYFGPGTRLTVT.

This clonotype occurred a few times. The genes are TRBV19 and TRBJ2-2; maybe TRBD1 (6 bases). The length of the CDR3 is 16 residues. Germline V gene data show CDR1 as LNHDA and CDR2 as SQIVND (reference sequence). The V end was cut by 3 bases, the J end by 4 bases, with 15 bases between. CDR3 sequence: CASSIQGTRSTGELFF. The CDR3 DNA reads as TGTGCCAGTAGTATTCAAGGGACAAGGTCCACCGGGGAGCTGTTTTTT.

This clonotype was counted a few times. The chain recombines TRBV7-2 with TRBJ2-7; D remains unclear. Trimming removed 3 bases from V and 2 bases from J, with 11 bases in between. Germline V gene data show CDR1 as SGHTA and CDR2 as FQGNSA. CDR3 length: 14 amino acids. Written as DNA, the CDR3 is TGTGCCAGCAGCTTTCTCGGGTTCGCCTACGAGCAGTACTTC. Its protein is CASSFLGFAYEQYF.

Ten or more counts support this clonotype. The CDR3 loop is CASSSGQPNQPQHF. CDR3 DNA: TGTGCCAGCAGCTCCGGACAGCCCAATCAGCCCCAGCATTTT. This sequence joins TRBV7-9 and TRBJ1-5; possibly TRBD1 for D (6 bases). The germline gives CDR1 SEHNR, CDR2 FQNEAQ (reference sequence). CDR3 size: 14 residues. Between the trimmed V and J ends, which lost 4 bases and 3 bases, there was a span of 10 bases.

This clonotype was detected ten times or more. V gene TRBV15 combines with J gene TRBJ2-1; 7 nucleotides match TRBD1. Germline CDR1 LNHNV, CDR2 YYDKDF (reference sequence). CDR3 length: 15 residues. Trimming took 3 bases from V and 7 from J; bases not matched to a gene: 9. CDR3 bases: TGTGCCACCAGCAGGACAGGGTGGGTAATTAATGAGCAGTTCTTC. Protein sequence: CATSRTGWVINEQFF.

This clonotype has at least ten counts. The chain joins TRBV2 to TRBJ2-5; no clear D. Per germline, CDR1 SNHLY and CDR2 FYNNEI. The V end was cut by 4 bases, the J end by 5 bases, with 11 bases between. CDR3 length: 13 residues. This CDR3 reads CASSVISEETQYF. The DNA for the CDR3 is TGTGCCAGCAGTGTTATCTCAGAGGAGACCCAGTACTTC.

Many counts were recorded for this clonotype. V is TRBV27 and J is TRBJ1-2; 7 bases are a match to TRBD1. The CDR3 runs to 15 residues. V dropped 0 bases and J dropped 8; count of bases not matched to a gene: 9. In germline, CDR1 is MNHEY, CDR2 SMNVEV (reference sequence). This CDR3 reads CASSLSSGTAGGYTF. The CDR3 DNA reads TGTGCCAGCAGTTTATCCTCCGGGACAGCGGGAGGCTACACCTTC.

The chain joins TRBV20-1 to TRBJ1-5; D ambiguous. The V gene lost 0 bases and the J gene lost 11 bases, with 8 bases spanning the gap. CDR1 is DFQATT, CDR2 SNEGSKA, per germline (reference sequence). There are 11 residues in the CDR3. The CDR3 DNA reads as TGCAGTGCTAGAGATAGGGATACCCAGCATTTT. Its protein product is CSARDRDTQHF.

This clonotype was recorded at least ten times. The rearrangement links TRBV5-1 to TRBJ1-1, with D possibly being TRBD1 (6 bases). This CDR3 has 14 amino acids. CDR1 is SGHRS, CDR2 YFSETQ, per germline. Trimming took 3 bases from V and 1 from J, leaving 10 bases between them. In DNA form, the CDR3 reads TGCGCCAGCAGCTCTGGGGGCCGGAACACTGAAGCTTTCTTT. Amino acids: CASSSGGRNTEAFF. The variable domain in full, completed from reference TRBV5-1 and TRBJ1-1, reads KAGVTQTPRYLIKTRGQQVTLSCSPISGHRSVSWYQQTPGQGLQFLFEYFSETQRNKGNFPGRFSGRQFSNSRSEMNVSTLELGDSALYLCASSSGGRNTEAFFGQGTRLTVV.

Ten or more counts support this clonotype. The gene calls are TRBV7-3 and TRBJ1-2, with D possibly matching TRBD1 (5 bases). CDR3 size: 15 residues. V lost 2 bases, J lost 4 bases, and 14 bases lay in between. Per the germline V gene, CDR1 is SGHTA and CDR2 is FQGTGA. The DNA for the CDR3 is TGTGCCAGCAGCTTAGCGGGATCCGGGGCCTATGGCTACACCTTC. This sequence encodes CASSLAGSGAYGYTF.

This clonotype was seen ten or more times. This sequence joins TRBV6-6 and TRBJ1-5, with D perhaps matching TRBD1 (5 bases). Germline V gives CDR1 MNHNY, CDR2 SVGAGI (reference sequence). Between the trimmed V and J ends, which lost 4 bases and 0 bases, there was a span of 10 bases. CDR3 size: 15 residues. The CDR3 loop reads CASSSEGLSNQPQHF. In DNA form, the CDR3 reads TGTGCCAGCAGTTCCGAGGGGCTTAGCAATCAGCCCCAGCATTTT.